These T cell receptor beta chains were read from a single sample in a study of CD8 T cells in Susac syndrome. MiXCR, applied by TCRdb to the immunoSEQ multiplex PCR reads, yields one record per CDR3 protein. Of over 350,000 distinct CDR3 sequences in the sample, about 85% were seen once. Material: CD8+ T cells from PBMCs. These receptors were obtained from a human donor with multiple sclerosis. CDR3s include the opening cysteine and the closing phenylalanine or tryptophan. D genes are given only for firm matches. A row's size may be missing; if present it is once, few, many or a size class.

J: TRBJ2-7
V: TRBV7-2
size: -
D: -
CDR3: CASSLALVQYF
DNA: TGTGCCAGCAGCTTAGCCCTCGTGCAGTACTTC

J: TRBJ2-1
V: TRBV2
size: -
D: TRBD1
CDR3: CASSEGQGNEQFF
DNA: TGTGCCAGCAGTGAAGGACAGGGAAATGAGCAGTTCTTC

J: TRBJ2-1
V: TRBV6-1
size: -
D: TRBD1
CDR3: CASSEGPGTGIYNEQFF
DNA: TGTGCCAGCAGTGAAGGACCCGGGACAGGAATCTACAATGAGCAGTTCTTC

J: TRBJ2-7
V: TRBV30
size: -
D: -
CDR3: CAWTIPSWDEQYF
DNA: TGTGCCTGGACAATCCCATCATGGGACGAGCAGTACTTC

J: TRBJ2-7
V: TRBV12-3/TRBV12-4
size: few
D: TRBD2
CDR3: CASSPIAGSYEQYF
DNA: TGTGCCAGCAGTCCCATAGCGGGTTCCTACGAGCAGTACTTC

J: TRBJ1-1
V: TRBV12-3/TRBV12-4
size: -
D: -
CDR3: CASSFLTDLSWGTEAFF
DNA: TGTGCCAGCAGTTTCCTGACAGATCTTTCATGGGGCACTGAAGCTTTCTTT

J: TRBJ2-5
V: TRBV5-1
size: -
D: TRBD1
CDR3: CASSPGTAYQETQYF
DNA: TGCGCCAGCAGCCCGGGGACAGCTTATCAAGAGACCCAGTACTTC

J: TRBJ2-6
V: TRBV7-8
size: -
D: -
CDR3: CANSPGRAPSGANVLTF
DNA: TGTGCCAACTCCCCGGGGCGGGCCCCCTCTGGGGCCAACGTCCTGACTTTC

J: TRBJ1-4
V: TRBV27
size: -
D: -
CDR3: CASMAGSNEKLFF
DNA: TGTGCCAGCATGGCGGGTTCTAATGAAAAACTGTTTTTT

J: TRBJ2-1
V: TRBV12-3/TRBV12-4
size: few
D: -
CDR3: CASSLGLGNEQFF
DNA: TGTGCCAGCAGTTTGGGGCTGGGCAATGAGCAGTTCTTC

J: TRBJ2-3
V: TRBV3-1
size: -
D: -
CDR3: CASRDPNRESGDTQYF
DNA: TGTGCCAGCAGGGACCCGAACAGGGAGTCAGGAGATACGCAGTATTTT

J: TRBJ2-5
V: TRBV5-1
size: -
D: TRBD2
CDR3: CASSLAASGAQETQYF
DNA: TGCGCCAGCAGCTTGGCGGCTAGCGGGGCCCAAGAGACCCAGTACTTC

J: TRBJ2-1
V: TRBV6-5
size: -
D: -
CDR3: CASSYSNGEDSYNEQFF
DNA: TGTGCCAGCAGTTACTCGAACGGGGAGGACTCCTACAATGAGCAGTTCTTC

J: TRBJ2-1
V: TRBV11-2
size: -
D: -
CDR3: CASSETHPGQNYNEQFF
DNA: TGTGCCAGCAGCGAAACACACCCTGGACAGAATTACAATGAGCAGTTCTTC

J: TRBJ2-7
V: TRBV29-1
size: -
D: TRBD1
CDR3: CSVGHRGTSYEQYF
DNA: TGCAGCGTTGGACACAGGGGGACCTCCTACGAGCAGTACTTC

J: TRBJ2-5
V: TRBV3-1
size: -
D: -
CDR3: CASSQDLGRETQYF
DNA: TGTGCCAGCAGCCAGGATCTTGGGAGGGAGACCCAGTACTTC

J: TRBJ2-7
V: TRBV20-1
size: -
D: TRBD2
CDR3: CSASEVTSGEYEQYF
DNA: TGCAGTGCTAGTGAGGTCACTAGCGGAGAATACGAGCAGTACTTC

J: TRBJ1-5
V: TRBV7-6
size: -
D: -
CDR3: CASSLALGLPQHF
DNA: TGTGCCAGCAGCTTAGCGTTGGGGCTTCCACAGCATTTT

J: TRBJ2-1
V: TRBV15
size: -
D: -
CDR3: CATSRVAGDNEQFF
DNA: TGTGCCACCAGCAGAGTGGCAGGGGACAATGAGCAGTTCTTC

J: TRBJ1-1
V: TRBV5-1
size: -
D: TRBD1
CDR3: CASSYRDRHTEAFF
DNA: TGCGCCAGCAGCTACCGGGACAGACACACTGAAGCTTTCTTT

J: TRBJ2-1
V: TRBV25-1
size: -
D: -
CDR3: CASSEFRGNEQFF
DNA: TGTGCCAGCAGTGAGTTTCGGGGGAATGAGCAGTTCTTC

J: TRBJ2-3
V: TRBV15
size: -
D: TRBD1
CDR3: CATSNDRVGADTQYF
DNA: TGTGCCACCAGCAATGACAGGGTCGGCGCAGATACGCAGTATTTT

J: TRBJ1-2
V: TRBV7-9
size: -
D: -
CDR3: CASSLEASAAYGYTF
DNA: TGTGCCAGCAGCTTAGAGGCCTCGGCAGCCTATGGCTACACCTTC

J: TRBJ2-7
V: TRBV27
size: -
D: -
CDR3: CASSSPPGGEQYF
DNA: TGTGCCAGCAGCTCCCCCCCGGGTGGTGAGCAGTACTTC

J: TRBJ2-1
V: TRBV20-1
size: -
D: -
CDR3: CSARDPEAYNEQFF
DNA: TGCAGTGCTAGAGACCCCGAGGCCTACAATGAGCAGTTCTTC

J: TRBJ2-1
V: TRBV27
size: -
D: -
CDR3: CASSIGAGYNEQFF
DNA: TGTGCCAGCAGTATCGGGGCGGGCTACAATGAGCAGTTCTTC

J: TRBJ1-2
V: TRBV6-5
size: -
D: TRBD1
CDR3: CASSYEGAPTNYGYTF
DNA: TGTGCCAGCAGTTACGAGGGGGCCCCTACTAACTATGGCTACACCTTC

J: TRBJ2-7
V: TRBV9
size: few
D: TRBD1
CDR3: CASGKGQGAYEQYF
DNA: TGTGCCAGCGGAAAAGGACAGGGGGCCTACGAGCAGTACTTC

J: TRBJ1-1
V: TRBV5-4
size: -
D: -
CDR3: CASSLRLMNTEAFF
DNA: TGTGCCAGCAGCTTGAGGCTGATGAACACTGAAGCTTTCTTT

J: TRBJ1-1
V: TRBV24-1
size: -
D: -
CDR3: CATSDGGKAFF
DNA: TGTGCCACCAGTGATGGGGGAAAAGCTTTCTTT

J: TRBJ2-3
V: TRBV7-6
size: once
D: -
CDR3: CASSLKVFTDTQYF
DNA: TGTGCCAGCAGCTTAAAAGTGTTCACAGATACGCAGTATTTT

J: TRBJ2-2
V: TRBV6-1
size: once
D: TRBD1
CDR3: CASSPTGTGDTGELFF
DNA: TGTGCCAGCAGCCCCACCGGGACAGGGGACACCGGGGAGCTGTTTTTT

J: TRBJ1-2
V: TRBV7-9
size: -
D: -
CDR3: CASSLEERGGYTF
DNA: TGTGCCAGCAGCCTAGAAGAAAGGGGCGGCTACACCTTC

J: TRBJ2-2
V: TRBV6-5
size: -
D: -
CDR3: CASSAQRGGELFF
DNA: TGTGCCAGCAGTGCGCAGAGAGGCGGGGAGCTGTTTTTT

J: TRBJ1-5
V: TRBV27
size: -
D: -
CDR3: CASKNGVGDQPQHF
DNA: TGTGCCAGCAAAAATGGGGTCGGGGATCAGCCCCAGCATTTT

J: TRBJ1-6
V: TRBV10-3
size: -
D: -
CDR3: CAISSARDTGLPLHF
DNA: TGTGCCATCAGTTCTGCTCGGGACACCGGCCTACCCCTCCACTTT

J: TRBJ1-2
V: TRBV29-1
size: -
D: TRBD1
CDR3: CSVVDRAYYGYTF
DNA: TGCAGCGTTGTCGACAGGGCCTACTATGGCTACACCTTC

J: TRBJ2-1
V: TRBV3-1
size: -
D: TRBD1
CDR3: CASSQDRWGQVQFF
DNA: TGTGCCAGCAGCCAAGATAGGTGGGGACAGGTGCAGTTCTTC

J: TRBJ2-3
V: TRBV19
size: -
D: -
CDR3: CACLGWDTDTQYF
DNA: TGTGCCTGCCTGGGATGGGACACAGATACGCAGTATTTT

J: TRBJ1-1
V: TRBV4-1
size: -
D: -
CDR3: CASRGEMNTEAFF
DNA: TGCGCCAGCCGGGGGGAAATGAACACTGAAGCTTTCTTT